The 16 T cell receptor beta chains presented below share a single source sample, sequenced in a study of blood T cell repertoires in COVID-19 (TCRdb year 2020). Receptor libraries were prepared by the immunoSEQ multiplex PCR assay. TCRdb carries this immuneACCESS record with in-frame sequences only. Its versions omit some clonotypes, under half of them owing to an unresolved V gene in the studies checked, with the rest unexplained. The sample table lists 30,000 to 35,000 clones, around 86% of them with a count of one. Clones ranked in the top ten supply roughly 13% of the sample. The sample taken for sequencing was peripheral blood. Receptors were obtained from a man aged 55 to 69 with active COVID-19.

V is TRBV2 and J is TRBJ1-2, with 8 bases aligning to TRBD1. CDR1 and CDR2 (germline): SNHLY, FYNNEI. Trimming removed 6 bases from V and 6 bases from J; junction bases left unmatched: 6. The CDR3 consists of 13 residues. The CDR3 sequence: CASRSGQDNGYTF. CDR3 coding DNA: TGTGCCAGCAGGTCGGGACAGGATAATGGCTACACCTTC.

The genes are TRBV20-1 and TRBJ1-2; no clear D. With 5 bases removed from V and 3 bases from J, the gap between germline ends came to 7 bases. The CDR3 spans 11 residues. The germline CDR1 and CDR2 sequences are DFQATT and SNEGSKA (reference sequence). CDR3 amino acids: CSAPPDYGYTF. As DNA, the CDR3 is TGCAGTGCTCCCCCGGACTATGGCTACACCTTC.

The rearrangement links TRBV3-1 (or the pseudogene TRBV3-2) to TRBJ2-3; 15 bases align to TRBD2. The CDR3 is 16 residues long. Germline values: CDR1 LGHDT, CDR2 YNNKEL (reference sequence). Trimming removed 4 bases from V and 4 bases from J; junction bases left unmatched: 3. DNA for the CDR3: TGTGCCAGCAGCCGGACTAGCGGGAGGGGGGCAGATACGCAGTATTTT. Translation gives CASSRTSGRGADTQYF.

This chain links TRBV14 with TRBJ1-4, with D possibly being TRBD1 (6 bases). Trimming left V 1 base short and J 1 base short, with 7 bases between. Looked up from germline, CDR1 is SGHDN and CDR2 is FVKESK. The CDR3 totals 15 residues. CDR3 DNA: TGTGCCAGCAGCCAAGTCAGGGGAACTAATGAAAAACTGTTTTTT. Encoded protein: CASSQVRGTNEKLFF. The variable domain in full, completed from reference TRBV14 and TRBJ1-4, reads EAGVTQFPSHSVIEKGQTVTLRCDPISGHDNLYWYRRVMGKEIKFLLHFVKESKQDESGMPNNRFLAERTGGTYSTLKVQPAELEDSGVYFCASSQVRGTNEKLFFGSGTQLSVL.

The genes are TRBV2 and TRBJ1-1; tentatively, D is TRBD1 (6 bases). There are 13 residues in the CDR3. The ends were cut back, 6 bases at V and 6 bases at J, with 14 bases in the middle. The germline CDR1 and CDR2 sequences are SNHLY and FYNNEI. For the CDR3, the DNA is TGTGCCAGCAGGGGGGGGCAGGTCTCTGAAGCTTTCTTT. Translated: CASRGGQVSEAFF.

The rearrangement uses TRBV7-9 and TRBJ2-5, with 9 bases matching TRBD2. The CDR3 sequence is 16 residues long. Germline loops: CDR1 SEHNR, CDR2 FQNEAQ (reference sequence). The V and J ends lost 5 bases and 1 base, in that order; junction bases with no gene match: 8. CDR3 in amino acids: CASSLRGGGVQETQYF. The CDR3 DNA reads as TGTGCCAGCAGCCTTCGGGGCGGGGGGGTCCAAGAGACCCAGTACTTC.

Only a few counts were recorded for this clone. J is TRBJ1-6 and V is TRBV10-2, with TRBD1 as a possible D gene (5 bases). The ends were cut back, 5 bases at V and 1 base at J, with 9 bases in the middle. Per germline, CDR1 WSHSY and CDR2 SAAADI. CDR3 length: 15 residues. The DNA for the CDR3 is TGCGCCAGCAGTTGGGGGGGATCCTATAATTCACCCCTCCACTTT. Its protein product is CASSWGGSYNSPLHF.

CDR3 sequence reads: CASSQVGTGNEKLFF. CDR3 in DNA: TGCGCCAGCAGCCAAGTGGGGACAGGGAATGAAAAACTGTTTTTT. The J gene is TRBJ1-4, the V gene TRBV4-1; 9 positions match TRBD1. V lost 1 base and J lost 5; bases outside the gene matches: 2. Germline V gene data show CDR1 as MGHRA and CDR2 as YSYEKL. This CDR3 region has 15 residues.

This clone was picked up one time. The CDR3 DNA is TGCGCCAGCAGCTTGGGGGACAGGGGCAATCAGCCCCAGCATTTT. Translating gives CASSLGDRGNQPQHF. The chain employs TRBV5-1 and TRBJ1-5; 9 bases are shared with TRBD1. The CDR3 has 15 amino acids. Germline values: CDR1 SGHRS, CDR2 YFSETQ. V gave up 0 bases and J gave up 2 bases; unmatched junction bases: 0.

The chain has TRBV29-1 and TRBJ2-1; 10 bases are shared with TRBD2. This CDR3 has 15 residues. V dropped 5 bases and J dropped 2; count of bases not matched to a gene: 6. Germline V lookup: CDR1 SQVTM, CDR2 ANQGSEA. The CDR3 region has the DNA TGCAGCGTTAAGACTAGCGGGCCAACCTACAATGAGCAGTTCTTC. It is translated as CSVKTSGPTYNEQFF.

The V and J genes are TRBV7-2 and TRBJ1-1; weak D call: TRBD1 (6 bases). The CDR3 is 15 residues long. CDR1 and CDR2 (germline): SGHTA, FQGNSA. Trimming removed 1 base at V and 0 bases at J, with 9 bases between. The CDR3 protein is CASSLGAGVNTEAFF. For the CDR3, the DNA is TGTGCCAGCAGCTTAGGGGCAGGGGTGAACACTGAAGCTTTCTTT.

The chain is built from TRBV7-2 and TRBJ1-2, with no clear D. Germline CDR1 and CDR2: SGHTA and FQGNSA. The V gene lost 5 bases and the J gene lost 2 bases, with 9 bases spanning the gap. This CDR3 has 13 amino acids. As DNA, the CDR3 is TGTGCCAGCAGCCCTCAGGCAAACTATGGCTACACCTTC. Translated, it gives CASSPQANYGYTF.

This chain connects TRBV27 to TRBJ1-1; TRBD1 aligns across 7 bases. V was clipped by 7 bases and J by 4 bases; unmatched bases: 15. Germline values: CDR1 MNHEY, CDR2 SMNVEV (reference sequence). The length of the CDR3 is 16 residues. The CDR3 coding sequence is TGTGCCAGCACCCCCGGACCGGACAGGATGGGCACTGAAGCTTTCTTT. Protein: CASTPGPDRMGTEAFF.

This clone came up once. V and J are TRBV30 and TRBJ1-3; D gene uncertain. V was trimmed by 4 bases and J by 4 bases, leaving 8 bases between them. The germline CDR1 and CDR2 sequences are GTSNPN and SVGIG (reference sequence). The CDR3 length is 12 residues. The CDR3 DNA is TGTGCCTGGACTTTTCTCGGAAACACCATATATTTT. It translates to CAWTFLGNTIYF.

V gene TRBV19 combines with J gene TRBJ1-4; D uncertain. Trimming shortened V by 4 bases and J by 8 bases, and 17 bases separated the two germline ends. CDR3 size: 15 residues. Germline V gene data show CDR1 as LNHDA and CDR2 as SQIVND (reference sequence). Here the CDR3 reads CASSKRSAGGEKLFF. In nucleotides, the CDR3 is TGTGCCAGTAGTAAACGGAGCGCAGGAGGGGAAAAACTGTTTTTT.

The CDR3, as DNA: TGTGCCAGCAGGGCACCGAACACCGGGGAGCTGTTTTTT. This encodes CASRAPNTGELFF. The chain employs TRBV25-1 and TRBJ2-2, with D hard to call. The CDR3 has 13 amino acids. V lost 6 bases and J 0 bases, leaving 5 bases between the germline ends. The germline V gene has CDR1 MGHDK and CDR2 SYGVNS.